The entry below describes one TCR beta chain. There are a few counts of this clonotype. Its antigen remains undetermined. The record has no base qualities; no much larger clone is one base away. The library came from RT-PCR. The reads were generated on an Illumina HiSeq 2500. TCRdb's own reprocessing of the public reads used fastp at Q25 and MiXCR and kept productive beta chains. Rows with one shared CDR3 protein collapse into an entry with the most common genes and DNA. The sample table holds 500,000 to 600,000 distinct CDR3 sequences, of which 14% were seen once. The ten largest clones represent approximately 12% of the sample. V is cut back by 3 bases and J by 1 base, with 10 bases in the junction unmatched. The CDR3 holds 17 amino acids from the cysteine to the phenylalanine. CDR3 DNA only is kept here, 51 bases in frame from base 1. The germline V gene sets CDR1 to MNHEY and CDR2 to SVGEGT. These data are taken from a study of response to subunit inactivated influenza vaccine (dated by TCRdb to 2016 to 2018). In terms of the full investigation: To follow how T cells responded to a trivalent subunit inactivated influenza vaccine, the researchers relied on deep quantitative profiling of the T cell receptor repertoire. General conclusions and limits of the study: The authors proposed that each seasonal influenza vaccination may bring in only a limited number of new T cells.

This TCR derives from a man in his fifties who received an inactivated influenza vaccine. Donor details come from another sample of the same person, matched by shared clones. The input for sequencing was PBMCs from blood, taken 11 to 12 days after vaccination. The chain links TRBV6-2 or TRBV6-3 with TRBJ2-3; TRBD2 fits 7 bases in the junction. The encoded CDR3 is CASSYRRGTSGTDTQYF. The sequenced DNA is TGTGCCAGCAGTTATAGAAGGGGAACTAGCGGCACAGATACGCAGTATTTT.